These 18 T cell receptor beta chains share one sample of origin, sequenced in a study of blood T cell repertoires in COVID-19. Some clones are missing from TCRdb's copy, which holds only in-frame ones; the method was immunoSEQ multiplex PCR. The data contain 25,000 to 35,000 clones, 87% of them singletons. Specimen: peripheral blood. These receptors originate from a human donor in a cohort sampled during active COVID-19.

CDR3 residues: CASSQDGGAETQYF. DNA for the CDR3: TGTGCCAGCAGCCAAGATGGGGGGGCAGAGACCCAGTACTTC. The chain recombines TRBV3-1 (or the pseudogene TRBV3-2) with TRBJ2-5; D might be TRBD2 (7 bases). Trimming shortened V by 0 bases and J by 4 bases, and 9 bases separated the two germline ends. The CDR3 totals 14 residues. The V gene's germline CDR1 is LGHDT and CDR2 YNNKEL (reference sequence).

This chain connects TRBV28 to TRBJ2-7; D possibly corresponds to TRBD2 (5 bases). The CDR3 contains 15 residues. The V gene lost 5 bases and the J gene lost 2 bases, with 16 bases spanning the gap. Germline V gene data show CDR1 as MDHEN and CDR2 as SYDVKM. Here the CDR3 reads CASSPAGGKAYEQYF. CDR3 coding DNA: TGTGCCAGCAGTCCGGCTGGAGGAAAGGCCTACGAGCAGTACTTC.

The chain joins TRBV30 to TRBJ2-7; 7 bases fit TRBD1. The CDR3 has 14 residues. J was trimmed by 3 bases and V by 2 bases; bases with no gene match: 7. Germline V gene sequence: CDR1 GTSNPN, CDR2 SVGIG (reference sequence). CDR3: CAWSKDRPGYEQYF. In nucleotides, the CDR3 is TGTGCCTGGAGTAAGGACAGGCCAGGCTACGAGCAGTACTTC.

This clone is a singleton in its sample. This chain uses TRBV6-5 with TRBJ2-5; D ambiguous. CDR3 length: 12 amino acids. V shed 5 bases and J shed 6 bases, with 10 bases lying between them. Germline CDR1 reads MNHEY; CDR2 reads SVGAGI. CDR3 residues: CASSPGLQTQYF. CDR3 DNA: TGTGCCAGCAGTCCAGGATTGCAGACCCAGTACTTC.

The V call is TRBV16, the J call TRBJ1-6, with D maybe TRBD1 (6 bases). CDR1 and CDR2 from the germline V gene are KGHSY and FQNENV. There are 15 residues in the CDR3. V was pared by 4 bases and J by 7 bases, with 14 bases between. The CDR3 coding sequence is TGTGCCAGCAGCCCATCCATACAGGGAAATTCACCCCTCCACTTT. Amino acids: CASSPSIQGNSPLHF.

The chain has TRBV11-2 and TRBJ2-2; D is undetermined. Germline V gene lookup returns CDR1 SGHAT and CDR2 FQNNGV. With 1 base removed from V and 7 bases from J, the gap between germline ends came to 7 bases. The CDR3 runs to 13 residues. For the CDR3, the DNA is TGTGCCAGCAGCTTAGTATGGAGCGGGGAGCTGTTTTTT. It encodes CASSLVWSGELFF.

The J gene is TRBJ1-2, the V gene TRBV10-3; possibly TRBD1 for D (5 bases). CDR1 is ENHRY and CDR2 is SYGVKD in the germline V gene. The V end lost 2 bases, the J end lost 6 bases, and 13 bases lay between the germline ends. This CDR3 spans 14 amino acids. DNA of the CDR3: TGTGCCATCAGTGAGGGCGATGGGGCGCATGGCTACACCTTC. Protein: CAISEGDGAHGYTF.

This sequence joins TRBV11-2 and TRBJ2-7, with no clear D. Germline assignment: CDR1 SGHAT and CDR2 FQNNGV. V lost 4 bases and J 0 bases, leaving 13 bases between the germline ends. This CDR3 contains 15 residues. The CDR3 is CASSSGPGSSYEQYF. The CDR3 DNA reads TGTGCCAGCAGCTCCGGCCCAGGCAGCTCCTACGAGCAGTACTTC.

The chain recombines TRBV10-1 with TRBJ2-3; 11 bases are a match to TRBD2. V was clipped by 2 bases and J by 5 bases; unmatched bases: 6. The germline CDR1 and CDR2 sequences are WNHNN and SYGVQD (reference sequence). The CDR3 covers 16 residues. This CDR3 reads CASSEIAGGPVDTQYF. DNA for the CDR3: TGCGCCAGCAGTGAGATAGCGGGAGGGCCGGTAGATACGCAGTATTTT.

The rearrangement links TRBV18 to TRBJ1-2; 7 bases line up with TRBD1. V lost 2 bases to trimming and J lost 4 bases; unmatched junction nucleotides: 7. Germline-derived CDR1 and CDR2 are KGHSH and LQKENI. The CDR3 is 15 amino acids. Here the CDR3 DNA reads TGTGCCAGCTCACCAAAGTCAGGGGACAGCTATGGCTACACCTTC. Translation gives CASSPKSGDSYGYTF.

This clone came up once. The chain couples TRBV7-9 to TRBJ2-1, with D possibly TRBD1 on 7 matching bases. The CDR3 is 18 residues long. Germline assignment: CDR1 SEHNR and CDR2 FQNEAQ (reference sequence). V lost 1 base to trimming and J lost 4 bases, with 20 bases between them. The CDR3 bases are TGTGCCAGCAGCTTAGTCGGCGGGGCAAGGGACAGATACAATGAGCAGTTCTTC. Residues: CASSLVGGARDRYNEQFF.

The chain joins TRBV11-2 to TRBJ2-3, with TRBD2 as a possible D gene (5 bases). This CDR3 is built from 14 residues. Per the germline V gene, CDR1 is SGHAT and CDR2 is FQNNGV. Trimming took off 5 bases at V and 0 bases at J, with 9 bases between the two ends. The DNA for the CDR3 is TGTGCCAGCAGCCTAGGACTGAGCACAGATACGCAGTATTTT. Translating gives CASSLGLSTDTQYF. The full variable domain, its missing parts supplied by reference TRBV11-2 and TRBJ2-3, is EAGVAQSPRYKIIEKRQSVAFWCNPISGHATLYWYQQILGQGPKLLIQFQNNGVVDDSQLPKDRFSAERLKGVDSTLKIQPAKLEDSAVYLCASSLGLSTDTQYFGPGTRLTVL.

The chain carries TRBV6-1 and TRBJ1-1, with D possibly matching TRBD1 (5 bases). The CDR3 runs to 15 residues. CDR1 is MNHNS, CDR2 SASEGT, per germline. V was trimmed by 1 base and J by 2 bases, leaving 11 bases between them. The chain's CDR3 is CASSEGGGGNTEAFF. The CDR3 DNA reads TGTGCCAGCAGTGAAGGGGGGGGAGGAAACACTGAAGCTTTCTTT.

CDR3 DNA sequence: TGTGCCAGCAGCCTCCTGACAGCGTCGAACACTGAAGCTTTCTTT. It specifies CASSLLTASNTEAFF. This rearrangement joins TRBV5-6 to TRBJ1-1, with a weak D call TRBD1 (5 bases). The CDR3 is 15 residues long. V lost 4 bases and J lost 1, with 14 bases in between. The V gene's germline CDR1 is SGHDT and CDR2 YYEEEE.

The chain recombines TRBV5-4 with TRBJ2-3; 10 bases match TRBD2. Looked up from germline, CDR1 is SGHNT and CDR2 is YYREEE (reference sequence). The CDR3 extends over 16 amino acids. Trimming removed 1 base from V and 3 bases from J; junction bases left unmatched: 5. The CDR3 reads CASSLRLAGDTDTQYF. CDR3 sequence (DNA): TGTGCCAGCAGCTTGAGGCTAGCGGGAGATACAGATACGCAGTATTTT.

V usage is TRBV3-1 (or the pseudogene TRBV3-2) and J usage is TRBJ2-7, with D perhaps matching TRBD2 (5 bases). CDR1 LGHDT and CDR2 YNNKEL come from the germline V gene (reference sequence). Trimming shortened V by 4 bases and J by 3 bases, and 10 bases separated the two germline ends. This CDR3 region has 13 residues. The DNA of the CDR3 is TGTGCCAGCAGCCGTAACAGCGGCTACGAGCAGTACTTC. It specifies CASSRNSGYEQYF.

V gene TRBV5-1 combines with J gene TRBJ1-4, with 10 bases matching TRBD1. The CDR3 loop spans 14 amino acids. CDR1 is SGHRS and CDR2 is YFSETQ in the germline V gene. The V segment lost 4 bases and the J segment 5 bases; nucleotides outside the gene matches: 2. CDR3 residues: CASSPTGGNEKLFF. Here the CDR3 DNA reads TGCGCCAGCAGCCCGACAGGGGGCAATGAAAAACTGTTTTTT.

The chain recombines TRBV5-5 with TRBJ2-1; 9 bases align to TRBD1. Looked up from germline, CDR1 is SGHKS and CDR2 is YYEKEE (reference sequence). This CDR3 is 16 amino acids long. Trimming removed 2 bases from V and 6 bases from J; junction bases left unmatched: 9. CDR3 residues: CASSFMDRGGGNEQFF. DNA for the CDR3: TGTGCCAGCAGCTTCATGGACAGGGGTGGTGGCAATGAGCAGTTCTTC.